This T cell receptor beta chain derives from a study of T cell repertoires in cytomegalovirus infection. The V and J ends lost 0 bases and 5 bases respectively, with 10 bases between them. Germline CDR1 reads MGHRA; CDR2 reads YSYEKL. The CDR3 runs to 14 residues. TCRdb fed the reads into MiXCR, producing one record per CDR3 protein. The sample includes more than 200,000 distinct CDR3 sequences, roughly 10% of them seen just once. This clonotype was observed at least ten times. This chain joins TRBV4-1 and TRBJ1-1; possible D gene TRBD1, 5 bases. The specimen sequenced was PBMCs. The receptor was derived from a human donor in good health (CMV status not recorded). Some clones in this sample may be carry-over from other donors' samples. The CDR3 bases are TGCGCCAGCAGCCAAGAGAGGGGTAGGACTGAAGCTTTCTTT. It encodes CASSQERGRTEAFF.